Below are 19 T cell receptor beta chains sequenced from a single sample in a study of blood T cell repertoires in COVID-19. The method was immunoSEQ multiplex PCR; TCRdb's version includes in-frame clones alone and lacks a portion of them. This sample has over 60,000 clones, with 75% to 90% found just once. Material for sequencing was peripheral blood. These receptors were taken from an elderly man with acute or convalescent COVID-19.

V and J are TRBV6-5 and TRBJ1-6; TRBD1 aligns across 8 bases. CDR1 is MNHEY, CDR2 SVGAGI, per germline. Trimming removed 7 bases from V and 4 bases from J; junction bases left unmatched: 6. CDR3 length equals 15 residues. Here the CDR3 reads CASTDGQGYNSPLHF. CDR3 DNA sequence: TGTGCCAGCACCGATGGACAGGGTTATAATTCACCCCTCCACTTT.

The CDR3 is CATSDPSGTPEGEQFF. CDR3 in DNA: TGTGCCACCAGTGATCCTTCCGGGACTCCCGAAGGTGAGCAGTTCTTC. The chain uses TRBV24-1 and TRBJ2-1, with a possible D match to TRBD2 (6 bases). The CDR3 sequence is 16 residues long. Trimming stripped 3 bases from V and 9 bases from J, with 20 bases between. Germline V gene data show CDR1 as KGHDR and CDR2 as SFDVKD.

J is TRBJ2-5 and V is TRBV7-9; 7 nucleotides match TRBD2. After removal of 0 bases from V and 7 bases from J, the junction contained 2 bases not matched to a gene. The CDR3 sequence is 13 residues long. CDR1 SEHNR and CDR2 FQNEAQ come from the germline V gene (reference sequence). This CDR3 is CASSLAGEGTQYF. The CDR3 coding sequence is TGTGCCAGCAGCTTAGCGGGGGAGGGGACCCAGTACTTC.

This clone was found a few times. The V call is TRBV6-1, the J call TRBJ1-5, with no clear D. V lost 4 bases to trimming and J lost 3 bases, with 22 bases between them. CDR1 is MNHNS and CDR2 is SASEGT in the germline V gene. The CDR3 length is 18 residues. This CDR3 is CASSAVSWVAAANQPQHF. The DNA for the CDR3 is TGTGCCAGCAGTGCGGTGAGTTGGGTCGCCGCGGCCAATCAGCCCCAGCATTTT.

The CDR3 DNA follows: TGTGCCAGCAGCAAAGGATGGAGGCGCACTGAAGCTTTCTTT. It encodes CASSKGWRRTEAFF. The genes are TRBV21-1 and TRBJ1-1. TRBV21-1 is labeled a pseudogene. The CDR3 runs 14 residues.

This sequence joins TRBV18 and TRBJ2-7; 7 bases are shared with TRBD1. Trimming at V came to 6 bases and at J to 6 bases, leaving 14 bases not matched to a gene. The germline gives CDR1 KGHSH, CDR2 LQKENI. CDR3 length: 15 amino acids. DNA for the CDR3: TGTGCCAGCTCCTCGCGACAGGGTCCGGTGGGCGAGCAGTACTTC. It encodes CASSSRQGPVGEQYF.

This clone was found once. The chain joins TRBV5-1 to TRBJ1-1; no clear D gene. Germline V gene data show CDR1 as SGHRS and CDR2 as YFSETQ. This CDR3 is 15 amino acids long. Trimming removed 3 bases from V and 3 bases from J, with 15 bases in between. CDR3 sequence (DNA): TGCGCCAGCAGCTCGTACGGAAGGGAGTACACTGAAGCTTTCTTT. As protein: CASSSYGREYTEAFF.

The chain couples TRBV5-1 to TRBJ2-1; 8 bases agree with TRBD1. The CDR3 spans 16 residues. Germline loops: CDR1 SGHRS, CDR2 YFSETQ. J was trimmed by 4 bases and V by 1 base; bases with no gene match: 7. CDR3 sequence (DNA): TGCGCCAGCAGCTTGTCAACTGGACAGGGATACAATGAGCAGTTCTTC. Its translation is CASSLSTGQGYNEQFF.

This chain uses TRBV5-3 with TRBJ2-3, with D uncertain. Being an ORF, TRBV5-3 has a function that is uncertain. This CDR3 has 17 residues. Trimming left V 5 bases short and J 2 bases short, with 21 bases between. This CDR3 reads CARRLGDKNSPTDTQYF. DNA for the CDR3: TGTGCCAGAAGACTCGGCGACAAGAACTCACCCACAGATACGCAGTATTTT.

V is TRBV4-1 and J is TRBJ2-5; D may be TRBD1 (5 bases). V lost 4 bases to trimming and J lost 5 bases, with 17 bases between them. CDR1 and CDR2 (germline): MGHRA, YSYEKL. This CDR3 has 15 amino acids. CDR3 amino acids: CASSLLGQGRETQYF. CDR3 nucleotides: TGCGCCAGCAGCCTTCTTGGGCAGGGTCGCGAGACCCAGTACTTC.

The gene calls are TRBV6-5 and TRBJ1-2; TRBD1 aligns across 10 bases. Trimming cost V 6 bases and J 3 bases; bases outside gene matches: 7. CDR3 length: 15 residues. Germline CDR1 reads MNHEY; CDR2 reads SVGAGI. DNA of the CDR3: TGTGCCAGCAGGAGTGACAGGGGGCGTCACTATGGCTACACCTTC. This translates into CASRSDRGRHYGYTF.

This clone was found once. The rearrangement links TRBV7-9 to TRBJ1-2; D not resolved. Germline CDR1 is SEHNR and CDR2 is FQNEAQ (reference sequence). The CDR3 contains 12 residues. Trimming stripped 5 bases from V and 8 bases from J, with 12 bases between. The CDR3 spells CASSPWTGGYTF. In nucleotides, the CDR3 is TGTGCCAGCAGCCCTTGGACTGGCGGCTACACCTTC.

The V gene is TRBV10-3, the J gene TRBJ2-7; 10 bases are a match to TRBD2. The CDR3 contains 13 residues. Germline-derived CDR1 and CDR2 are ENHRY and SYGVKD. V lost 10 bases to trimming and J lost 3 bases; unmatched junction nucleotides: 6. The CDR3 sequence: CATLAGVLYEQYF. DNA of the CDR3: TGTGCCACGCTAGCGGGGGTACTCTACGAGCAGTACTTC.

The V gene is TRBV5-5, the J gene TRBJ1-6, with TRBD1 as a possible D gene (6 bases). Between the trimmed V and J ends, which lost 1 base and 7 bases, there was a span of 9 bases. In germline, CDR1 is SGHKS, CDR2 YYEKEE (reference sequence). CDR3 size: 14 residues. CDR3 bases: TGTGCCAGCAGCTTGCTACAGGGAAATTCACCCCTCCACTTT. The encoded protein is CASSLLQGNSPLHF.

V is TRBV5-1 and J is TRBJ1-3; D perhaps matches TRBD1 (6 bases). CDR3 size: 15 residues. In germline, CDR1 is SGHRS, CDR2 YFSETQ. V lost 4 bases and J 4 bases, leaving 15 bases between the germline ends. CDR3 bases: TGCGCCAGCAGCGGCAAAACAGGGATAGGAAACACCATATATTTT. Its translation: CASSGKTGIGNTIYF.

The genes are TRBV4-1 and TRBJ1-2; 7 bases line up with TRBD1. V lost 5 bases and J lost 2; bases outside the gene matches: 5. The germline V gene has CDR1 MGHRA and CDR2 YSYEKL. This CDR3 has 14 residues. The DNA of the CDR3 is TGCGCCAGCAGCACACAGGGGCGGAACTATGGCTACACCTTC. This sequence encodes CASSTQGRNYGYTF.

V usage is TRBV5-4 and J usage is TRBJ2-3, with 9 bases that match TRBD2. The CDR3 consists of 15 residues. From germline, CDR1 is SGHNT and CDR2 YYREEE (reference sequence). The V and J ends lost 4 bases and 1 base, in that order; junction bases with no gene match: 4. CDR3 residues: CASSTRTSGTDTQYF. The CDR3 DNA is TGTGCCAGCAGCACCAGGACTAGCGGCACAGATACGCAGTATTTT.

This chain joins TRBV28 and TRBJ2-2; 12 nucleotides align to TRBD1. Germline lookup yields CDR1 MDHEN and CDR2 SYDVKM. The CDR3 spans 21 residues. J lost 4 bases, V lost 5 bases, and 20 bases had no gene match. As DNA, the CDR3 is TGTGCCAGCAGTCCCCCCCCGGGACAGGGGGCTGCGGGGGCGACCACCGGGGAGCTGTTTTTT. This translates into CASSPPPGQGAAGATTGELFF.

The V gene is TRBV5-1, the J gene TRBJ1-4; TRBD1 aligns across 7 bases. The V gene end was trimmed by 3 bases and the J gene end by 8 bases; junction bases not matched to a gene: 10. Germline-derived CDR1 and CDR2 are SGHRS and YFSETQ. The length of the CDR3 is 15 residues. CDR3 residues: CASSSTGQKGEKLFF. For the CDR3, the DNA is TGCGCCAGCAGCTCGACAGGGCAGAAAGGGGAAAAACTGTTTTTT. The variable domain in full, with the rest retrieved from reference TRBV5-1 and TRBJ1-4, is KAGVTQTPRYLIKTRGQQVTLSCSPISGHRSVSWYQQTPGQGLQFLFEYFSETQRNKGNFPGRFSGRQFSNSRSEMNVSTLELGDSALYLCASSSTGQKGEKLFFGSGTQLSVL.